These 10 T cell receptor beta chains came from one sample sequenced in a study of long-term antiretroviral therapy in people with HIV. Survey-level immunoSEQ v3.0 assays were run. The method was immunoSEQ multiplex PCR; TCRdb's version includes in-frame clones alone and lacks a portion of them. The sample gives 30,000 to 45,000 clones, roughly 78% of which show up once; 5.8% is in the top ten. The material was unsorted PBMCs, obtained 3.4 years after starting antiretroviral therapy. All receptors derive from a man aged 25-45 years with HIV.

Here the CDR3 reads CARDRAANEQYF. CDR3 bases: TGCGCCAGGGACAGAGCGGCTAATGAGCAGTACTTC. The chain recombines TRBV10-1 with TRBJ2-7; D is possibly TRBD1 (6 bases). The germline V gene encodes CDR1 WNHNN and CDR2 SYGVQD (reference sequence). V shed 9 bases and J shed 7 bases, with 16 bases lying between them. This CDR3 is 12 amino acids long.

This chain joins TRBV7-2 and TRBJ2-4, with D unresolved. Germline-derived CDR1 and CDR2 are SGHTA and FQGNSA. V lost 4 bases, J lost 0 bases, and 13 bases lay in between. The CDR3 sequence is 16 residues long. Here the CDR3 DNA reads TGTGCCAGCAGCTCCTCTCCAGAAACAGCCAAAAACATTCAGTACTTC. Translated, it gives CASSSSPETAKNIQYF.

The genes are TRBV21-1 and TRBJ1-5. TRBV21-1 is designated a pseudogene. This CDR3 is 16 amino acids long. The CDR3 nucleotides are TGTGCCAGCAGCAACGGGGCTGGGCAGGGTGAACAGCCCCAGCATTTT. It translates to CASSNGAGQGEQPQHF.

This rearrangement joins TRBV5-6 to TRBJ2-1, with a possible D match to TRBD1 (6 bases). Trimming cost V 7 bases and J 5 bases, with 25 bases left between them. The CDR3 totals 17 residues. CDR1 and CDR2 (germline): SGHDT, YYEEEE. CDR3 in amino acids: CASGRTYRVLLNNEQFF. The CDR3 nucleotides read TGTGCCAGCGGCCGAACCTACAGGGTCCTTTTGAACAATGAGCAGTTCTTC.

The CDR3 DNA is TGTGCCAGCAGCTTAGACGGACTAAACGAGCAGTACTTC. Translation: CASSLDGLNEQYF. The chain employs TRBV7-3 and TRBJ2-7; perhaps TRBD2 as D (6 bases). The CDR3 sequence is 13 residues long. V lost 2 bases and J lost 5, with 10 bases in between. CDR1 and CDR2 from the germline V gene are SGHTA and FQGTGA. The variable domain in full, with the rest retrieved from reference TRBV7-3 and TRBJ2-7, is GAGVSQTPSNKVTEKGKYVELRCDPISGHTALYWYRQSLGQGPEFLIYFQGTGAADDSGLPNDRFFAVRPEGSVSTLKIQRTERGDSAVYLCASSLDGLNEQYFGPGTRLTVT.

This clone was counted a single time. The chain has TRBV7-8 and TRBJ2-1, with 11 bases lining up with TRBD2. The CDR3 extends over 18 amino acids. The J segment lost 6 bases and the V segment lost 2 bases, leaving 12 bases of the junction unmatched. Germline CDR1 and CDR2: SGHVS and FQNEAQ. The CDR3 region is CASSLWEWGLAETNEQFF. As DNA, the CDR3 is TGTGCCAGCAGCTTATGGGAATGGGGACTAGCGGAGACCAATGAGCAGTTCTTC.

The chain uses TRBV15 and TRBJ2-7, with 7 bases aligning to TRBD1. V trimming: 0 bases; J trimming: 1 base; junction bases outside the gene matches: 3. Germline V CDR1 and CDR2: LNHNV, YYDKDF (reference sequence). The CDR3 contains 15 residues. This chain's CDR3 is CATSRELTGSYEQYF. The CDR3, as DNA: TGTGCCACCAGCAGAGAACTGACAGGGTCCTACGAGCAGTACTTC.

CDR3 coding DNA: TGTGCCAGCAGTTACGCGGGAGGAGAGACCCAGTACTTC. Translation gives CASSYAGGETQYF. This chain links TRBV6-5 with TRBJ2-5; 8 bases map to TRBD2. The junction had 0 bases not matched to a gene; V was cut back by 2 bases and J by 4 bases. This CDR3 spans 13 amino acids. The germline V gene encodes CDR1 MNHEY and CDR2 SVGAGI.

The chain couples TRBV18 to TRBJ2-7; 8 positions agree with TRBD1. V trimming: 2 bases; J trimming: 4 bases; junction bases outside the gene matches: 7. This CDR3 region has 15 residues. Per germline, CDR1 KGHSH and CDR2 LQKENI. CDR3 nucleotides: TGTGCCAGCTCACCAGGGCCAGGGGGCAGTTACGAGCAGTACTTC. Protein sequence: CASSPGPGGSYEQYF.

CDR3 DNA: TGTGCCAGCAGCTTTAAAGGGAAGGGACTGCATCACTACGAGCAGTACTTC. Protein product: CASSFKGKGLHHYEQYF. This chain links TRBV13 with TRBJ2-7; D is possibly TRBD2 (6 bases). There are 17 residues in the CDR3. Trimming removed 3 bases from V and 3 bases from J, with 21 bases in between. CDR1 and CDR2 (germline): PRHDT, FYEKMQ (reference sequence).